These T cell receptor beta chains were read from a single sample in a study of blood T cell repertoires in COVID-19. Using immunoSEQ multiplex PCR, the repertoire was profiled, and TCRdb retains in-frame clones only, with some absent. The sample consists of 250,000 to 300,000 clones, roughly four fifths of them appearing once. Sequencing input: PBMCs or T cells enriched from blood (not recorded which). The receptors were gathered from a man aged 35-49 years who had been exposed to COVID-19. The CDR3 runs from the conserved cysteine through the conserved F or W. The D gene is left open where the match is weak. For some rows the clone size is stated as once, few or many, or as a class when expanded; others skip it.

j_call | d_call | v_call | clone_size | cdr3_nt | cdr3_aa
TRBJ2-1 | TRBD2 | TRBV7-3 | . | TGTGCCAGCAGCCCCGACAGCGGGGTGCCCAACAATGAGCAGTTCTTC | CASSPDSGVPNNEQFF
TRBJ2-3 | . | TRBV7-6 | once | TGTGCCAGCTTCAGCACAGACACAGATACGCAGTATTTT | CASFSTDTDTQYF
TRBJ2-2 | . | TRBV5-1 | . | TGCGCCAGCAGCTTGGTCCCCGGGGCGAACACCGGGGAGCTGTTTTTT | CASSLVPGANTGELFF
TRBJ1-2 | TRBD1 | TRBV5-4 | . | TGTGCCAGCAACACCGGCGGGCAGGGGGTCTATGGCTACACCTTC | CASNTGGQGVYGYTF
TRBJ1-2 | TRBD1 | TRBV19 | . | TGTGCCAGTAGTATAGATTTCCAGGGGGCCTATGGCTACACCTTC | CASSIDFQGAYGYTF
TRBJ2-5 | . | TRBV7-2 | . | TGTGCCAGCAGCTTAGCGGCCTGGAGAGAGACCCAGTACTTC | CASSLAAWRETQYF
TRBJ1-5 | . | TRBV2 | . | TGTGCCAGCAGAGCAGACAGTTATAGCAATCAGCCCCAGCATTTT | CASRADSYSNQPQHF
TRBJ1-5 | . | TRBV4-2 | . | TGTGCCAGCAGCCAAGAACAGGGTTACCAGCCCCAGCATTTT | CASSQEQGYQPQHF
TRBJ1-1 | . | TRBV9 | . | TGTGCCAGCAGCGTAGAACCGGAGGGCGCTGAAGCTTTCTTT | CASSVEPEGAEAFF
TRBJ1-1 | . | TRBV19 | . | TGTGCCAGTAAAGGGCGGGTGAACACTGAAGCTTTCTTT | CASKGRVNTEAFF
TRBJ2-1 | TRBD1 | TRBV2 | . | TGTGCCAGCAGTGGTCGAGGGGGCGAATACAATGAGCAGTTCTTC | CASSGRGGEYNEQFF
TRBJ1-1 | TRBD1 | TRBV5-6 | . | TGTGCCAGCAGCTTGGTGGGACAGGGAAACACTGAAGCTTTCTTT | CASSLVGQGNTEAFF
TRBJ1-2 | TRBD1 | TRBV4-1 | . | TGCGCCAGCAGCCAAGTACAGGGGTACTATGGCTACACCTTC | CASSQVQGYYGYTF
TRBJ2-1 | . | TRBV14 | . | TGTGCCAGCAGCCAAGCCGCCGGGTTAGGATATAATGAGCAGTTCTTC | CASSQAAGLGYNEQFF
TRBJ1-2 | TRBD1 | TRBV5-1 | few | TGCGCCAGCGCCCGGAGCCTCCGGGACAGGGGCGGCTACACCTTC | CASARSLRDRGGYTF
TRBJ2-2 | . | TRBV5-4 | . | TGTGCCAGCAGCTTAAAGCGTCCTTCCACCGGGGAGCTGTTTTTT | CASSLKRPSTGELFF
TRBJ2-1 | . | TRBV5-1 | . | TGCGCCAGCAGCAGAAACTTCGGGGAGGATGAGCAGTTCTTC | CASSRNFGEDEQFF
TRBJ2-2 | TRBD2 | TRBV7-9 | . | TGTGCCAGCAGTCCTACTTATGGGGGACTAGCGGGACCCGGGGAGCTGTTTTTT | CASSPTYGGLAGPGELFF
TRBJ2-3 | . | TRBV15 | . | TGTGCCACCAGCAGAGATGAGGGAGATACGCAGTATTTT | CATSRDEGDTQYF
TRBJ1-1 | TRBD1 | TRBV10-1 | few | TGCGCCAGCAAGCCGGACAGGGCTGGCAGAGCTTTCTTT | CASKPDRAGRAFF
TRBJ2-4 | . | TRBV6-1 | . | TGTGCCAGCAGTGACCGTTTCGCCAAAAACATTCAGTACTTC | CASSDRFAKNIQYF
TRBJ1-2 | . | TRBV24-1 | . | TGTGCCACCAGTGATCAGGGGCACAGCTATGGCTACACCTTC | CATSDQGHSYGYTF
TRBJ1-1 | . | TRBV5-6 | . | TGTGCCAGCAGCTTGACAGGATTAAACACTGAAGCTTTCTTT | CASSLTGLNTEAFF
TRBJ2-7 | . | TRBV9 | once | TGTGCCAGCAGCGTAGGAACCTATCCCTACGAGCAGTACTTC | CASSVGTYPYEQYF
TRBJ2-1 | TRBD2 | TRBV6-6 | once | TGTGCCAGCAGTTACTCAGGAGCGGGAGGGCCCTATGAGCAGTTCTTC | CASSYSGAGGPYEQFF
TRBJ2-1 | TRBD2 | TRBV18 | . | TGTGCCAGCTATAAAGCGGCTAGCGGCTACAATGAGCAGTTCTTC | CASYKAASGYNEQFF
TRBJ1-5 | TRBD1 | TRBV6-4 | . | TGTGCCAGCAGCGAAGGGGGCCTGGGCAATCAGCCCCAGCATTTT | CASSEGGLGNQPQHF
TRBJ2-1 | TRBD2 | TRBV15 | . | TGTGCCACCAGCAAAGGTGCGGGACTAGCGGACAATGAGCAGTTCTTC | CATSKGAGLADNEQFF
TRBJ2-7 | TRBD1 | TRBV7-8 | many | TGTGCCAGCATCCGAGCCCCCGGGACAGCCAACGAGCAGTACTTC | CASIRAPGTANEQYF
TRBJ1-5 | . | TRBV30 | few | TGTGCCTGGAGTGGAGTAACAGCCGATCAGCCCCAGCATTTT | CAWSGVTADQPQHF
TRBJ1-2 | TRBD1 | TRBV2 | few | TGTGCCAGCAGTGTTTGGGGACAGGGAGTGGGAGGCTACACCTTC | CASSVWGQGVGGYTF
TRBJ1-4 | . | TRBV18 | once | TGTGCCAGCTCACGTATGAGTAATCAAGCTAATGAAAAACTGTTTTTT | CASSRMSNQANEKLFF
TRBJ1-6 | . | TRBV3-1/TRBV3-2 | . | TGTGCCAGCAGCCCGGGGTTAAATTCACCCCTCCACTTT | CASSPGLNSPLHF